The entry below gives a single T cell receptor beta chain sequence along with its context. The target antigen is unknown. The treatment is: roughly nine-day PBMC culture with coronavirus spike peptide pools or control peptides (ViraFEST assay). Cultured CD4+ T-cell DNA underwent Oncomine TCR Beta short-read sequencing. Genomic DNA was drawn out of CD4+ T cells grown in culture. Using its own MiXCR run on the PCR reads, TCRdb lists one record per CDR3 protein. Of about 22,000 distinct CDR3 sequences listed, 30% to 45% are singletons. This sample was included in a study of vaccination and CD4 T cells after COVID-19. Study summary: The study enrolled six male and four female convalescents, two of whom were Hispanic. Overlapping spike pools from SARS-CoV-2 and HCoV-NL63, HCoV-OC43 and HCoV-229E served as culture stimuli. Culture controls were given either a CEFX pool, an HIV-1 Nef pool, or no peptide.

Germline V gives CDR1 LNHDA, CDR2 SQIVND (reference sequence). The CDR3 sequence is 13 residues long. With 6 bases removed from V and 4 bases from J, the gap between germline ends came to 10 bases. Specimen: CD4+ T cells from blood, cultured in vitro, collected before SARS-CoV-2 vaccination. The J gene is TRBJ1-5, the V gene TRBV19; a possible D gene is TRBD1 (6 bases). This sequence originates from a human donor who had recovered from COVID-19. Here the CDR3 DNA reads TGTGCCAGTAGCCAGGGGCATAATCAGCCCCAGCATTTT. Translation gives CASSQGHNQPQHF.